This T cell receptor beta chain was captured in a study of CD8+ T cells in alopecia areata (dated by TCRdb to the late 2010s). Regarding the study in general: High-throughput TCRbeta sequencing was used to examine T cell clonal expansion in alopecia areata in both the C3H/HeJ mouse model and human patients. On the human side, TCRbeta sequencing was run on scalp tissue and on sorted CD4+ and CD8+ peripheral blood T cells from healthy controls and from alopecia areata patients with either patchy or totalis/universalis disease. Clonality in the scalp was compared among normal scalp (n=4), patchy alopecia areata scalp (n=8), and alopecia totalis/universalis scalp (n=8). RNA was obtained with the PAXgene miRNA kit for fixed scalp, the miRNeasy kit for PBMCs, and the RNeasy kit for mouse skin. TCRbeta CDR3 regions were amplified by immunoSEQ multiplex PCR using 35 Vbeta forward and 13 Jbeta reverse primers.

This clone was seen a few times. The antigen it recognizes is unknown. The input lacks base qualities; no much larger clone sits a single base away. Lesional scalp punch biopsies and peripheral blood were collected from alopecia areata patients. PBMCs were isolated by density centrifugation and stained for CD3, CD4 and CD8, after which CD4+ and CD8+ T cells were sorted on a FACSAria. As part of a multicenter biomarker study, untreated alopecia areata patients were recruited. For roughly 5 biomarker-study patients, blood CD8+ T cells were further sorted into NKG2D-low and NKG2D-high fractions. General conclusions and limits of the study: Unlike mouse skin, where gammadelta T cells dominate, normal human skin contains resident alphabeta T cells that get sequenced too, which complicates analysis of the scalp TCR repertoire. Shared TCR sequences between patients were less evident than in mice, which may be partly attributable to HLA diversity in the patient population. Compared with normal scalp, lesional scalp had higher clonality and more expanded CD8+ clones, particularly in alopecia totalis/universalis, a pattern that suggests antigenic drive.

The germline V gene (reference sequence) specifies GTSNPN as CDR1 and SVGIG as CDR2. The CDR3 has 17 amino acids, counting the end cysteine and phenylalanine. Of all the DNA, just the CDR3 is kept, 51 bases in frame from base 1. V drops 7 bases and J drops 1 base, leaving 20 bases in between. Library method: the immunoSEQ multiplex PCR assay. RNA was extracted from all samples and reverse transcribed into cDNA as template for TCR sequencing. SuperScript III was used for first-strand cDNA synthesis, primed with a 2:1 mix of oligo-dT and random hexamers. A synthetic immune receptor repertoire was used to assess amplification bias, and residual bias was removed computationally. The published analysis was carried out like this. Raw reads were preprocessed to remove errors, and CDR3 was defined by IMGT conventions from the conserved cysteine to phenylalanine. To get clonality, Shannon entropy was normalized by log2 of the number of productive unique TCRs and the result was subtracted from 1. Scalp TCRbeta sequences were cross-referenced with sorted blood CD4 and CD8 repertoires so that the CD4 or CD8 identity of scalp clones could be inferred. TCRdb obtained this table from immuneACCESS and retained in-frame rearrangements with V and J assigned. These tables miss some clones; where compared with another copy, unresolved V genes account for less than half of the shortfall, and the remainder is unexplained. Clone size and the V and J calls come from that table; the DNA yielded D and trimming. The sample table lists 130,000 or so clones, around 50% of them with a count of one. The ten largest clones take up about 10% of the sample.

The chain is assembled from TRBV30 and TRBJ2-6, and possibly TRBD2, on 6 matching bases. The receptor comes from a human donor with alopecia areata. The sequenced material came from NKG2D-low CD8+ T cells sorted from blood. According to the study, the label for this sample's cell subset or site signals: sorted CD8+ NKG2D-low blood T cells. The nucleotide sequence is TGTGCCTTTCCCTCCGGGACTCCCGGGTCTGGGGCCAACGTCCTGACTTTC. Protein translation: CAFPSGTPGSGANVLTF.